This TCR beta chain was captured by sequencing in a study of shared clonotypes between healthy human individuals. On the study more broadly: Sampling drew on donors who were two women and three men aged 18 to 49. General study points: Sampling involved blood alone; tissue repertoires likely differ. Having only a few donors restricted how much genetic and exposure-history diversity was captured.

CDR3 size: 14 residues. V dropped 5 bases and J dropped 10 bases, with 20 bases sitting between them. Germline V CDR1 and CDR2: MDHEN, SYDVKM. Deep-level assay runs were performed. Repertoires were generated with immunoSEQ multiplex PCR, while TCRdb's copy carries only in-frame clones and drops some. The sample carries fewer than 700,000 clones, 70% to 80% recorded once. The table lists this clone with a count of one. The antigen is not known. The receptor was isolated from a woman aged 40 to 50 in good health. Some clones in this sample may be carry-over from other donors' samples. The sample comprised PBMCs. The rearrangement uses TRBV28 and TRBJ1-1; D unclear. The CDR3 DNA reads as TGTGCCAGCAGTACGACTTTTTCCCCGCGTGCAGCTTTCTTT. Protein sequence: CASSTTFSPRAAFF.